This paragraph reports one T cell receptor (beta chain). No antigen is known for it. The CDR3 contains 13 residues. Germline-derived CDR1 and CDR2 are SGHAT and FQNNGV. Trimming pared 4 bases from V and 7 bases from J, leaving 11 bases between. The sample originates from a study of T cell responses to AZD1222 COVID-19 vaccine. Study-level findings and limits: In a largely white British group with more females than males, clonal diversity was possibly underestimated. CD4 TCRs linked to vaccination spanned spike, dominating at 160-218 and 743-854.

Data came from immunoSEQ multiplex PCR; TCRdb stores just in-frame clones and leaves some out. The sample consists of approximately 120,000 clones, less than 90% of them appearing once. This receptor was taken from an adult in good health. The chain recombines TRBV11-2 with TRBJ1-3; D possibly corresponds to TRBD1 (5 bases). The sequencing used peripheral blood, collected on day 0 of AZD1222 vaccination. Here the CDR3 reads CASSSERGNTIYF. As DNA, the CDR3 is TGTGCCAGCAGCTCGGAGAGGGGTAACACCATATATTTT. The full variable domain, with the rest looked up from reference TRBV11-2 and TRBJ1-3, is EAGVAQSPRYKIIEKRQSVAFWCNPISGHATLYWYQQILGQGPKLLIQFQNNGVVDDSQLPKDRFSAERLKGVDSTLKIQPAKLEDSAVYLCASSSERGNTIYFGEGSWLTVV.